The entry that follows covers one T cell receptor beta chain sequence. V was pared by 7 bases and J by 9 bases, with 13 bases of the junction left unmatched. This CDR3 has 15 amino acids. Germline CDR1 LGHNT, CDR2 FRNRAP. These data originate in a study of CD8+ T cells in alopecia areata. Indicated treatment: oral pan-JAK inhibitor, 5-10 mg twice daily. RNA extraction and reverse transcription yielded cDNA as sequencing template. TCRdb keeps only in-frame clones here, not all; method: immunoSEQ multiplex PCR. The table lists 150,000 to 200,000 clones, over 55% of them singletons. The sequences come from CD4+ T cells sorted from blood, collected at week 24, from a patient treated with tofacitinib. The chain recombines TRBV12-5 with TRBJ1-5; 9 bases align to TRBD1. This receptor was taken from a human donor with alopecia areata. The CDR3 reads CASDDPWTGEGPQHF. CDR3 coding DNA: TGTGCTAGTGACGACCCATGGACAGGGGAAGGGCCCCAGCATTTT.